Detailed here is one TCR beta chain. Its antigen is unidentified. Positive CCR7 selection of CD45RO-negative cells yielded the naive CD8 cells, and terminally differentiated effector memory CD45RA+ cells were excluded. The protocol was immunoSEQ multiplex PCR, while the TCRdb copy is restricted to in-frame clones and leaves out a portion. The data show 2 million or so clones, about 95% seen once. CDR3 length: 13 amino acids. With 6 bases clipped from V and 6 bases from J, the junction kept 6 bases outside the gene matches. Germline assignment: CDR1 PRHDT and CDR2 FYEKMQ (reference sequence). This record belongs to a study of shared clonotypes between healthy human individuals. Study observations and caveats: The small donor group covered limited genetic and exposure diversity.

Sequencing used naive CD8+ T cells sorted from blood. This receptor was taken from a man aged 18 to 29 in good health. The chain is built from TRBV13 and TRBJ2-3; 7 positions match TRBD1. In DNA form, the CDR3 reads TGTGCCAGCAGAGGACAGGAGGAGGATACGCAGTATTTT. It encodes CASRGQEEDTQYF.